This TCR beta chain was captured in a study of response to subunit inactivated influenza vaccine. TCRdb called the RT-PCR reads again in MiXCR, with one record for every CDR3 protein. Here the sample spans almost 250,000 distinct CDR3 sequences, 12% being singletons. The germline V gene encodes CDR1 LNHNV and CDR2 YYDKDF (reference sequence). This CDR3 spans 17 amino acids. V shed 0 bases and J shed 2 bases, with 17 bases lying between them. The receptor was isolated from a man between 50 and 59 years old who received an inactivated influenza vaccine. The gene calls are TRBV15 and TRBJ2-7, with D possibly matching TRBD2 (5 bases). The source was non-naive T cells sorted from PBMCs, collected 14 to 15 days before vaccination. Here the CDR3 reads CATSRDRKGLWAYEQYF. CDR3 DNA: TGTGCCACCAGCAGAGATCGGAAAGGACTGTGGGCCTACGAGCAGTACTTC.